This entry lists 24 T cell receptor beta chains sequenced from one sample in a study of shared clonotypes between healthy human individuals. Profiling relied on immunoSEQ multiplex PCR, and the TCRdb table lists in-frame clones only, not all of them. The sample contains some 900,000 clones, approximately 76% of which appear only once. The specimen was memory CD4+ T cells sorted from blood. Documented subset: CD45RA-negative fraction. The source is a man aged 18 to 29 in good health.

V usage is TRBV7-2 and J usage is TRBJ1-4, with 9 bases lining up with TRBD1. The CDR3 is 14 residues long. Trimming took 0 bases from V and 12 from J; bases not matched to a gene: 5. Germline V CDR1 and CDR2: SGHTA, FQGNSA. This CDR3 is CASSLALRQGELFF. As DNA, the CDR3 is TGTGCCAGCAGCTTAGCGCTGAGACAGGGGGAACTGTTTTTT. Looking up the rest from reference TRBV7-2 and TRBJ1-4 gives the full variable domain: GAGVSQSPSNKVTEKGKDVELRCDPISGHTALYWYRQSLGQGLEFLIYFQGNSAPDKSGLPSDRFSAERTGGSVSTLTIQRTQQEDSAVYLCASSLALRQGELFFGSGTQLSVL.

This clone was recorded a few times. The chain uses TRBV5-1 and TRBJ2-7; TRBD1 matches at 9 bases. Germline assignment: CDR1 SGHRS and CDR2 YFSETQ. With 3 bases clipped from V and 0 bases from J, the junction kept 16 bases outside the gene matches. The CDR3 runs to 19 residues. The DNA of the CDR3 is TGCGCCAGCAGCTCCCCCGAAGGACAGGGGACGATTGGCTCCTACGAGCAGTACTTC. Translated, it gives CASSSPEGQGTIGSYEQYF.

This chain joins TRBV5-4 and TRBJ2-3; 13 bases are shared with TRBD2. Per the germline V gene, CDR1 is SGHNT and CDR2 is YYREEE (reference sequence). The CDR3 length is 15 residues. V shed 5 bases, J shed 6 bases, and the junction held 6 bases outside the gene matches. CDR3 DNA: TGTGCCAGCAGACGGACTAGCGGGGGTACTGATACGCAGTATTTT. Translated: CASRRTSGGTDTQYF.

CDR3 nucleotide sequence: TGTGCCAGCAGCTTGATCAGCGGGAGCGGATCCGGGGAGCTGTTTTTT. Protein: CASSLISGSGSGELFF. The chain carries TRBV5-4 and TRBJ2-2, with 8 positions matching TRBD2. Germline CDR1 SGHNT, CDR2 YYREEE (reference sequence). The CDR3 sequence is 16 residues long. The trim removed 1 base at V and 6 bases at J, leaving 8 bases unmatched.

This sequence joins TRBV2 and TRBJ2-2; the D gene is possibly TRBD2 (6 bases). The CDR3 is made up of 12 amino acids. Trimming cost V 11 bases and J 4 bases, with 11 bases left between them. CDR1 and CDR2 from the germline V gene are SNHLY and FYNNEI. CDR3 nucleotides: TGTGCCGGAGGGGTTGGCACCGGGGAGCTGTTTTTT. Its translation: CAGGVGTGELFF.

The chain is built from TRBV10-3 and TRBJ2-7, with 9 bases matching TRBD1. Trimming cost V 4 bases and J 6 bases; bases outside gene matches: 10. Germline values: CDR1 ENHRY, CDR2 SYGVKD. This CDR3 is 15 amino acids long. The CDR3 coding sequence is TGTGCCATCAGTGCCTGGGGACAGGGTACCGGCGAGCAGTACTTC. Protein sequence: CAISAWGQGTGEQYF.

The CDR3 nucleotides read TGCGCCAGCAGCCAAGTCCGGGTAGCGGGGGGGCAGTCCATTCAGTACTTC. As protein: CASSQVRVAGGQSIQYF. The rearrangement joins TRBV4-1 to TRBJ2-4; TRBD2 matches at 11 bases. Looked up from germline, CDR1 is MGHRA and CDR2 is YSYEKL. V lost 1 base to trimming and J lost 9 bases; unmatched junction nucleotides: 11. This CDR3 is built from 17 residues.

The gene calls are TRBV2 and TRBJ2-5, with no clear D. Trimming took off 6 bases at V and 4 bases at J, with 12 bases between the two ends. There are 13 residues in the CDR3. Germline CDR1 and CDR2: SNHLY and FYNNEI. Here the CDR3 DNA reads TGTGCCAGCAGCGGGCTAGATAGAGAGACCCAGTACTTC. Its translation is CASSGLDRETQYF.

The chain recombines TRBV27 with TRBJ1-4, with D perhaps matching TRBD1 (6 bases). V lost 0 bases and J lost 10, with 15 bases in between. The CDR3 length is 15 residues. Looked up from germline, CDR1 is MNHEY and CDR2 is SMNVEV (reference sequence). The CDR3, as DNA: TGTGCCAGCAGTTTATCGAACAGGGTTATCGGAAAACTGTTTTTT. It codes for CASSLSNRVIGKLFF.

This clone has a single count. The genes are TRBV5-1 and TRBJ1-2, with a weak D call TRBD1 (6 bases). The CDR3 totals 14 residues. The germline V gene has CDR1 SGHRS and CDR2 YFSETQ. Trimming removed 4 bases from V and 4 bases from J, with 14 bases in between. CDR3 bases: TGCGCCAGCAGCCTTATGGACAGCACCTATGGCTACACCTTC. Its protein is CASSLMDSTYGYTF.

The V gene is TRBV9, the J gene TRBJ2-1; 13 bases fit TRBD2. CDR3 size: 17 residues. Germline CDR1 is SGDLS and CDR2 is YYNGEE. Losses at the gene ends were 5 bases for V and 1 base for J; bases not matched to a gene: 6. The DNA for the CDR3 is TGTGCCAGCAGTCGGACTAGCGGGGGAGGGTCCTACAATGAGCAGTTCTTC. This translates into CASSRTSGGGSYNEQFF.

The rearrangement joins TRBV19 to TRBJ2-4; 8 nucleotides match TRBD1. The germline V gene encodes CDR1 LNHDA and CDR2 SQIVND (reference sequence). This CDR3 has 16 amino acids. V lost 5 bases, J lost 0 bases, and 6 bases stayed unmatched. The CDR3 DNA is TGTGCCAGTAGTTTAACAGGGGGACTAGCCAAAAACATTCAGTACTTC. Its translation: CASSLTGGLAKNIQYF.

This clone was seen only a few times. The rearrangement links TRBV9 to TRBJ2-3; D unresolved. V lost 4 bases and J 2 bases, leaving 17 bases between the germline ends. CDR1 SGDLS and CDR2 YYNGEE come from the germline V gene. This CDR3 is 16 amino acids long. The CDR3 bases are TGTGCCAGCAGCCCTCGAGACTGGGCAATCACAGATACGCAGTATTTT. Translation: CASSPRDWAITDTQYF.

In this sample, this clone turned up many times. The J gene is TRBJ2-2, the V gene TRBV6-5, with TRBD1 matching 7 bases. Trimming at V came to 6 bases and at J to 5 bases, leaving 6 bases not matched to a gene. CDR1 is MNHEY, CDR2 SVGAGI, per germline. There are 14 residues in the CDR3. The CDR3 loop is CASRKTGMTGELFF. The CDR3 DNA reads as TGTGCCAGCAGAAAGACAGGGATGACCGGGGAGCTGTTTTTT.

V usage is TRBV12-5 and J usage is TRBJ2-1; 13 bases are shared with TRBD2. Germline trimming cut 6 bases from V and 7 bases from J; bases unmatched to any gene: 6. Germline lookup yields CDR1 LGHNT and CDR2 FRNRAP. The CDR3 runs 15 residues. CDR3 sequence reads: CASGQGLAGVNEQFF. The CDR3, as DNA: TGTGCTAGTGGCCAAGGACTAGCGGGAGTTAATGAGCAGTTCTTC.

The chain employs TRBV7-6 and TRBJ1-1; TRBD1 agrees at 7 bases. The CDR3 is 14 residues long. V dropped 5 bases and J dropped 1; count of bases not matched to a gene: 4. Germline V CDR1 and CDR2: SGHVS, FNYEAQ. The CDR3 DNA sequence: TGTGCCAGCAGCGCCAGACAGGGGAACACTGAAGCTTTCTTT. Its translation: CASSARQGNTEAFF.

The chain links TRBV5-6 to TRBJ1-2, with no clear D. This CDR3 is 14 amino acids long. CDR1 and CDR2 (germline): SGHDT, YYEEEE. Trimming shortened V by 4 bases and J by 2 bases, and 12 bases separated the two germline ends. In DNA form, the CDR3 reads TGTGCCAGCAGCCACCGGATTAGGAACTATGGCTACACCTTC. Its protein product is CASSHRIRNYGYTF.

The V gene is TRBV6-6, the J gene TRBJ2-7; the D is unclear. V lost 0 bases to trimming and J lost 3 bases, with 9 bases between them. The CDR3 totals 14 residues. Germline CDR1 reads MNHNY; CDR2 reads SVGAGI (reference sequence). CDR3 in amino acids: CASSYSGQNYEQYF. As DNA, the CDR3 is TGTGCCAGCAGTTACTCTGGGCAAAACTACGAGCAGTACTTC.

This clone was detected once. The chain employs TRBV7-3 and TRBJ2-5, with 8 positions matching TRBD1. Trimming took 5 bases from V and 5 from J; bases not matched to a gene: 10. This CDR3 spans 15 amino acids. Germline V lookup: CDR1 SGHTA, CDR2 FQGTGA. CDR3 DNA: TGTGCCAGCAGCCCAAACGGACAGGGTTCGGAGACCCAGTACTTC. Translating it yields CASSPNGQGSETQYF.

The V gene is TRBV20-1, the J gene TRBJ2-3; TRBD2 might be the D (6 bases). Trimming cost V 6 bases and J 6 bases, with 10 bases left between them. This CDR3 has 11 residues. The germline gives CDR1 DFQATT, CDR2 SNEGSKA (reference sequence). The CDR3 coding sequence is TGCAGTGCCCCCCGGGGGGATACGCAGTATTTT. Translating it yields CSAPRGDTQYF.

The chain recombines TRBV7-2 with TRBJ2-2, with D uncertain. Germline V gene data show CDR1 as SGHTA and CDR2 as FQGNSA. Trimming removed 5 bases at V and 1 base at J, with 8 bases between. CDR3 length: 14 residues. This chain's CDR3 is CASSTKGNTGELFF. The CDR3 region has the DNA TGTGCCAGCAGCACCAAGGGGAACACCGGGGAGCTGTTTTTT.

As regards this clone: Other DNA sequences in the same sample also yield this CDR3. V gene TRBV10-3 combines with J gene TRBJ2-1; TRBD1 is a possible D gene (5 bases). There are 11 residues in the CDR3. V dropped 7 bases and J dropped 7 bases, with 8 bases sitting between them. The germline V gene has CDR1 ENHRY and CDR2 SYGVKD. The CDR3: CAITSGNEQFF. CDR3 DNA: TGTGCCATCACATCAGGGAATGAGCAGTTCTTC.

DNA for the CDR3: TGCGCCAGCACCCAAACCCCAGGGGTTACTGAAGCTTTCTTT. It yields the protein CASTQTPGVTEAFF. The chain joins TRBV5-1 to TRBJ1-1; a possible D gene is TRBD1 (6 bases). The CDR3 length is 14 residues. The V and J ends lost 6 bases and 5 bases respectively, with 17 bases between them. CDR1 and CDR2 from the germline V gene are SGHRS and YFSETQ.

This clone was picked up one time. CDR3 region: CASSEAGTATYGYTF. DNA for the CDR3: TGTGCCAGCAGTGAAGCTGGGACAGCGACCTATGGCTACACCTTC. This chain uses TRBV2 with TRBJ1-2, with 7 bases aligning to TRBD1. CDR3 length: 15 amino acids. With 0 bases clipped from V and 4 bases from J, the junction kept 5 bases outside the gene matches. Germline loops: CDR1 SNHLY, CDR2 FYNNEI.